This T cell receptor beta chain was captured in a study of T cells in women clearing cervical HPV infection. Turning to the study itself: No precancer developed; the control's incident HPV16 infection cleared within 12 months. Cases' blood sampling followed lesion detection by median roughly 150 days (90 to 200). Study conclusions and caveats: Each sample's T-cell count was unknown, possibly confounding richness. TRBV6-7 abundance was lower in cases than controls (around 0.1% versus 0.15%).

TCRdb keeps only in-frame clones here, not all; method: immunoSEQ multiplex PCR. Reported are roughly 24,000 clones; the ten largest clones contain 4.5% to 6%. V shed 3 bases and J shed 2 bases, with 12 bases lying between them. CDR1 and CDR2 from the germline V gene are SEHNR and FQNEAQ (reference sequence). The CDR3 has 15 residues. About this clone: The antigen is undetermined. The observed sequence ends 3 residues before the CDR3 terminus, with the missing tail filled in from the germline J gene.

This receptor was obtained from a woman between 18 and 69 years old with a cervical HPV16 infection that either progressed to CIN3+ or cleared (not recorded which). The rearrangement uses TRBV7-9 and TRBJ2-3; the D gene is possibly TRBD2 (6 bases). The sequencing input was blood buffy coat. The covered CDR3 bases are TGTGCCAGCAGCTTTTTGGCGGGGTTCACAGATACG. This sequence encodes CASSFLAGFTDT. The complete CDR3 protein is CASSFLAGFTDTQYF. Full variable domain (rest looked up from reference TRBV7-9 and TRBJ2-3): DTGVSQNPRHKITKRGQNVTFRCDPISEHNRLYWYRQTLGQGPEFLTYFQNEAQLEKSRLLSDRFSAERPKGSFSTLEIQRTEQGDSAMYLCASSFLAGFTDTQYFGPGTRLTVL.